This TCR beta chain was retrieved from a study of spatial heterogeneity in lung cancer. Study-wide background: More beta-chain than alpha-chain sequences were consistently detected.

This clonotype is categorized as large. Antigen: not known. A library made for alpha chains picked up this beta chain off target, so its size means little. TCRdb processed the 5' RACE reads anew with MiXCR; each CDR3 protein has one entry. The sample yields about 11,000 distinct CDR3 sequences, more than 4% seen once. Germline V lookup: CDR1 KGHSH, CDR2 LQKENI. This CDR3 has 14 residues. V lost 3 bases to trimming and J lost 2 bases, with 10 bases between them. Sample time point: sample taken at primary tumor resection. The authors sequenced whole RNA from tumor, nontumor lung or frozen PBMC without sorting. Study-level results: One measure, the expanded intratumoral alpha and beta TCR count, tracked tumor mutation counts.

The TCR sequence derives from a male donor with early-stage non-small cell lung cancer. This chain links TRBV18 with TRBJ1-1; D is ambiguous. Here the sequenced sample was lung tumor tissue, taken at surgery. The CDR3 DNA is TGTGCCAGCTCACCGGGAGCTACTAACACTGAAGCTTTCTTT. Protein sequence: CASSPGATNTEAFF.